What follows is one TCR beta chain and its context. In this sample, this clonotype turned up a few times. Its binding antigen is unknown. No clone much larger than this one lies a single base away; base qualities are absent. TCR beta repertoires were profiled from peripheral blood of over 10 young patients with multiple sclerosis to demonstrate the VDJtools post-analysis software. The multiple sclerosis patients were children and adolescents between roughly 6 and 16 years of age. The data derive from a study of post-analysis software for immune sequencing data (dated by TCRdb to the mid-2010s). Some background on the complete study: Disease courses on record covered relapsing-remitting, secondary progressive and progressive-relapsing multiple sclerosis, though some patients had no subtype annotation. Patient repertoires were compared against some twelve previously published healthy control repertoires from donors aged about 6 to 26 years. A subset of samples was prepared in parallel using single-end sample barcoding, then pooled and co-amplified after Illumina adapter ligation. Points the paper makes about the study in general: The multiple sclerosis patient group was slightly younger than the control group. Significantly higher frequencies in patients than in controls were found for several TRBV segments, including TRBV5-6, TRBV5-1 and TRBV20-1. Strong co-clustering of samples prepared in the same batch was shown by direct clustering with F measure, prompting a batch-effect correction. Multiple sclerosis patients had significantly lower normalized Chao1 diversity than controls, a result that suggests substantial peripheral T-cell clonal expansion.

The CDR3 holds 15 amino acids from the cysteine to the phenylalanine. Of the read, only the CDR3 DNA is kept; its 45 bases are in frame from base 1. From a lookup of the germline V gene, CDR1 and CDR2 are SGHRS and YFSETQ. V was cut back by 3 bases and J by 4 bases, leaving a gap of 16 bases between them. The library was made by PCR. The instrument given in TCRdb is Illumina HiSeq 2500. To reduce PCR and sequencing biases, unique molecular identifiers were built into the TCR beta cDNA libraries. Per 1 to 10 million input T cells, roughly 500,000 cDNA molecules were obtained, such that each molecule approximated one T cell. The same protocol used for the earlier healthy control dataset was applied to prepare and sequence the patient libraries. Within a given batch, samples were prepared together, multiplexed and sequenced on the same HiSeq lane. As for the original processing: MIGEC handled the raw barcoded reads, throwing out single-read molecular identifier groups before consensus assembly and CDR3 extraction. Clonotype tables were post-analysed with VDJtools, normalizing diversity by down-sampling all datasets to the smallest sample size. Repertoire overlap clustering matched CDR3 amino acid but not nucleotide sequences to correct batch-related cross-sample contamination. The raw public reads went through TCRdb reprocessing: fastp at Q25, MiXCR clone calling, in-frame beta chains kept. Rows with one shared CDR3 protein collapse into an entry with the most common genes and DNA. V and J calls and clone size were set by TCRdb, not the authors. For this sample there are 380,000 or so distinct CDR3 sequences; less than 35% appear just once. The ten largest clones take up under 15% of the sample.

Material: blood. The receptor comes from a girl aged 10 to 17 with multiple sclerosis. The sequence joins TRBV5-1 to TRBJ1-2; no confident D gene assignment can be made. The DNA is TGCGCCAGCAGCTCGGGCCCTGGGAATCCCTATGGCTACACCTTC. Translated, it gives CASSSGPGNPYGYTF.